This passage covers 24 T cell receptor beta chains from one sample sequenced in a study of blood T cells in healthy people across ages. Then a second PCR, running about 7 to 11 cycles, was carried out with a sample-barcoded 5' primer and a J-beta primer mix. Each CDR3 protein is one row after TCRdb ran MiXCR on the 5' RACE reads. The table has approximately 1.5 million distinct CDR3 sequences, around 36% seen once. Sequencing used blood. Source of these receptors: a woman younger than 45 in good health.

This clonotype was observed a few times. The CDR3 protein is CASSLLRDIQETQYF. The CDR3 bases are TGTGCCAGCAGCTTACTGCGGGATATTCAAGAGACCCAGTACTTC. The chain links TRBV7-9 to TRBJ2-5, with D possibly matching TRBD2 (6 bases). The ends were cut back, 2 bases at V and 2 bases at J, with 12 bases in the middle. This CDR3 region has 15 residues. The germline CDR1 and CDR2 sequences are SEHNR and FQNEAQ (reference sequence).

This clonotype was detected a few times. This rearrangement joins TRBV10-2 to TRBJ2-7; D may be TRBD1 (6 bases). V was trimmed by 3 bases and J by 0 bases, leaving 15 bases between them. The CDR3 runs 16 residues. The germline gives CDR1 WSHSY, CDR2 SAAADI. The CDR3, as DNA: TGCGCCAGCAGTGACCCCGGACAGAGCCTCTCCTACGAGCAGTACTTC. Its translation: CASSDPGQSLSYEQYF.

This clonotype was counted between two and nine times. The chain is built from TRBV27 and TRBJ2-4; D is possibly TRBD1 (5 bases). The CDR3 length is 16 residues. Per the germline V gene, CDR1 is MNHEY and CDR2 is SMNVEV (reference sequence). The V gene lost 2 bases and the J gene lost 0 bases, with 11 bases spanning the gap. The CDR3 DNA reads as TGTGCCAGCAGTTTAAGACAGAGCCTAGCCAAAAACATTCAGTACTTC. It yields the protein CASSLRQSLAKNIQYF.

This clonotype was found a few times. The V and J genes are TRBV5-1 and TRBJ2-5; weak D call: TRBD2 (6 bases). The CDR3 totals 16 residues. V dropped 0 bases and J dropped 7 bases, with 19 bases sitting between them. Germline CDR1 SGHRS, CDR2 YFSETQ. CDR3 protein: CASSLESGTEGGTQYF. CDR3 DNA sequence: TGCGCCAGCAGCTTGGAATCCGGGACCGAGGGAGGGACCCAGTACTTC.

This clonotype appeared a few times. The chain is built from TRBV6-5 and TRBJ2-5; possibly TRBD1 for D (6 bases). Germline-derived CDR1 and CDR2 are MNHEY and SVGAGI. V lost 7 bases, J lost 5 bases, and 8 bases lay in between. The CDR3 runs 11 residues. CDR3: CASKRGETQYF. The CDR3 bases are TGTGCCAGCAAAAGGGGGGAGACCCAGTACTTC.

Only one count was recorded for this clonotype. The V call is TRBV10-3, the J call TRBJ2-3; the match to TRBD2 covers 13 bases. The CDR3 consists of 17 residues. Germline trimming cut 10 bases from V and 2 bases from J; bases unmatched to any gene: 12. Germline V gene sequence: CDR1 ENHRY, CDR2 SYGVKD. CDR3 DNA sequence: TGTGCCACTGGGACTAGCGGGACAAAAAAAAACACAGATACGCAGTATTTT. Protein sequence: CATGTSGTKKNTDTQYF.

This sequence joins TRBV3-1 and TRBJ1-4, with D tentatively TRBD1 (5 bases). CDR1 LGHDT and CDR2 YNNKEL come from the germline V gene (reference sequence). The CDR3 is 16 amino acids. The ends were cut back, 3 bases at V and 7 bases at J, with 18 bases in the middle. The CDR3 DNA reads TGTGCCAGCAGCCACGGCCCCAGGGAGGGTGGTGAAAAACTGTTTTTT. It encodes CASSHGPREGGEKLFF.

The chain combines TRBV12-3 or TRBV12-4 with TRBJ2-7; 12 bases agree with TRBD2. The J call may be in error: the DNA end matches TRBJ2-5 better. The CDR3 is made up of 16 amino acids. Here the CDR3 DNA reads TGTGCCAGCAGCCGTCAACCGGGACTAGCGGGAGAGACCCAGTACTTC. It codes for CASSRQPGLAGETQYF.

The gene calls are TRBV5-6 and TRBJ2-5; D is uncertain. V was pared by 4 bases and J by 2 bases, with 9 bases between. The CDR3 has 13 amino acids. CDR1 SGHDT and CDR2 YYEEEE come from the germline V gene. In DNA, the CDR3 is TGTGCCAGCAGCCGTATGGGACAAGAGACCCAGTACTTC. This encodes CASSRMGQETQYF.

J is TRBJ2-1 and V is TRBV10-1; 8 positions agree with TRBD2. Germline V gene sequence: CDR1 WNHNN, CDR2 SYGVQD (reference sequence). The J segment lost 6 bases and the V segment lost 4 bases, leaving 14 bases of the junction unmatched. The CDR3 covers 17 residues. CDR3 protein: CASSGDGGTSSSNEQFF. The CDR3 nucleotides are TGCGCCAGCAGTGGAGATGGCGGGACTAGTAGTTCCAATGAGCAGTTCTTC.

This clonotype was counted a few times. The chain has TRBV25-1 and TRBJ2-7; TRBD2 aligns across 10 bases. The germline V gene has CDR1 MGHDK and CDR2 SYGVNS. The CDR3 contains 17 residues. The V and J ends lost 6 bases and 3 bases, in that order; junction bases with no gene match: 14. For the CDR3, the DNA is TGTGCCAGCAGAGCGGGAGGGCTTTCTCGGGGTCACTACGAGCAGTACTTC. Residues: CASRAGGLSRGHYEQYF.

This chain uses TRBV15 with TRBJ2-5, with 9 bases that match TRBD2. V lost 0 bases, J lost 2 bases, and 7 bases stayed unmatched. The CDR3 is made up of 17 amino acids. CDR1 is LNHNV and CDR2 is YYDKDF in the germline V gene (reference sequence). Here the CDR3 reads CATSRDFGAGGQETQYF. In DNA form, the CDR3 reads TGTGCCACCAGCAGAGATTTTGGAGCGGGGGGACAAGAGACCCAGTACTTC.

V and J are TRBV9 and TRBJ2-1; D is perhaps TRBD1 (6 bases). Germline assignment: CDR1 SGDLS and CDR2 YYNGEE. Trimming shortened V by 3 bases and J by 9 bases, and 16 bases separated the two germline ends. This CDR3 has 14 amino acids. The CDR3, as DNA: TGTGCCAGCAGCGCATCGACAGGTACAATTGAGCAGTTCTTC. It specifies CASSASTGTIEQFF.

This clonotype has more than one count but fewer than ten. The genes are TRBV10-2 and TRBJ2-5, with D uncertain. This CDR3 has 12 residues. Germline V gene sequence: CDR1 WSHSY, CDR2 SAAADI. The V and J ends lost 1 base and 5 bases respectively, with 5 bases between them. Here the CDR3 reads CASSELRETQYF. The CDR3 nucleotides read TGCGCCAGCAGTGAGTTGAGGGAGACCCAGTACTTC.

The chain links TRBV7-9 to TRBJ2-1; 8 nucleotides agree with TRBD2. V lost 4 bases to trimming and J lost 8 bases; unmatched junction nucleotides: 10. CDR3 length: 15 amino acids. Germline CDR1 is SEHNR and CDR2 is FQNEAQ (reference sequence). This CDR3 reads CASSWLGSGGDEQFF. CDR3 coding DNA: TGTGCCAGCAGCTGGCTAGGGTCGGGGGGGGATGAGCAGTTCTTC.

This sequence joins TRBV20-1 and TRBJ2-1; 7 bases fit TRBD1. The CDR3 is made up of 15 amino acids. CDR1 is DFQATT and CDR2 is SNEGSKA in the germline V gene (reference sequence). The junction had 7 bases not matched to a gene; V was cut back by 0 bases and J by 5 bases. This CDR3 reads CSARDRDSSHNEQFF. As DNA, the CDR3 is TGCAGTGCTAGAGATCGGGACAGTTCCCACAATGAGCAGTTCTTC.

In its sample, this clonotype was seen a few times. The chain is built from TRBV5-1 and TRBJ2-4; 13 bases line up with TRBD2. CDR1 and CDR2 from the germline V gene are SGHRS and YFSETQ. The CDR3 runs 15 residues. The J segment lost 8 bases and the V segment lost 4 bases, leaving 6 bases of the junction unmatched. CDR3 loop: CASSGGGLAGDIQYF. The CDR3 bases are TGCGCCAGCAGCGGGGGTGGACTAGCGGGAGACATTCAGTACTTC.

This sequence joins TRBV7-3 and TRBJ2-3, with 8 bases identical to TRBD2. Germline V gene sequence: CDR1 SGHTA, CDR2 FQGTGA. V lost 4 bases, J lost 4 bases, and 10 bases stayed unmatched. The CDR3 contains 16 residues. The CDR3 DNA reads as TGTGCCAGCAGCTCCGGACTTAGCGGGAAGTCAGATACGCAGTATTTT. Translating it yields CASSSGLSGKSDTQYF.

This clonotype was seen many times. The V and J genes are TRBV7-9 and TRBJ2-3; D ambiguous. Trimming pared 1 base from V and 0 bases from J, leaving 5 bases between. The CDR3 is 14 residues long. Germline values: CDR1 SEHNR, CDR2 FQNEAQ (reference sequence). CDR3 loop: CASSLVGSTDTQYF. CDR3 bases: TGTGCCAGCAGCTTAGTAGGCAGCACAGATACGCAGTATTTT.

This chain uses TRBV4-1 with TRBJ2-7; TRBD2 agrees at 8 bases. The V and J ends lost 4 bases and 1 base, in that order; junction bases with no gene match: 12. Looked up from germline, CDR1 is MGHRA and CDR2 is YSYEKL. The CDR3 sequence is 17 residues long. CDR3 in DNA: TGCGCCAGCAGCCGGAGCTCGGGGGGGGACCTTTCCTACGAGCAGTACTTC. This sequence encodes CASSRSSGGDLSYEQYF.

This clonotype was seen only a few times. The V and J genes are TRBV9 and TRBJ1-6, with D hard to call. This CDR3 comprises 14 residues. V lost 7 bases to trimming and J lost 10 bases, with 18 bases between them. Germline-derived CDR1 and CDR2 are SGDLS and YYNGEE. CDR3 in amino acids: CASRGDSIRSPLHF. The CDR3 DNA is TGTGCCAGCCGGGGTGATAGTATAAGGTCACCCCTCCACTTT.

The rearrangement links TRBV27 to TRBJ2-3; no clear D gene. This CDR3 is 16 amino acids long. Germline assignment: CDR1 MNHEY and CDR2 SMNVEV (reference sequence). The ends were cut back, 5 bases at V and 0 bases at J, with 15 bases in the middle. In DNA form, the CDR3 reads TGTGCCAGCAGTCCCCTAGGTTTTTCAAGCACAGATACGCAGTATTTT. Encoded protein: CASSPLGFSSTDTQYF.

The chain joins TRBV29-1 to TRBJ2-1; perhaps TRBD2 as D (5 bases). V was pared by 5 bases and J by 1 base, with 15 bases between. Germline V gives CDR1 SQVTM, CDR2 ANQGSEA. The CDR3 totals 15 residues. CDR3 residues: CSVLIAGHSYNEQFF. In nucleotides, the CDR3 is TGCAGCGTTCTCATTGCGGGTCATTCCTACAATGAGCAGTTCTTC.

This clonotype has a count of ten or more. The chain combines TRBV4-2 with TRBJ2-7; D perhaps matches TRBD2 (5 bases). Per germline, CDR1 LGHNA and CDR2 YNFKEQ. The CDR3 loop spans 13 amino acids. V was trimmed by 4 bases and J by 3 bases, leaving 10 bases between them. CDR3 sequence reads: CASSRGLGYEQYF. The CDR3 nucleotides are TGTGCCAGCAGCCGCGGACTTGGCTACGAGCAGTACTTC.